The 6 T cell receptor beta chains below come from one sample, sequenced in a study of graft-versus-host responses after intestinal transplantation. These TCRs are of unknown antigen specificity. The method was immunoSEQ multiplex PCR; TCRdb's version includes in-frame clones alone and lacks a portion of them. The table includes 84,000 or so clones, roughly 92% detected once. This specimen was unstimulated CD4+ T cells sorted from spleen or lymph node cells, taken before intestinal transplant. The receptors derive from a human donor who received an intestinal transplant.

V gene TRBV5-1 combines with J gene TRBJ2-3; D possibly matches TRBD1 or TRBD2 (5 bases each). The V gene lost 1 base and the J gene lost 2 bases, with 17 bases spanning the gap. CDR3 length: 17 amino acids. Germline values: CDR1 SGHRS, CDR2 YFSETQ. The DNA of the CDR3 is TGCGCCAGCAGCTTGTTTGGGTCTCAGGGAGTCACAGATACGCAGTATTTT. Protein product: CASSLFGSQGVTDTQYF.

This rearrangement joins TRBV6-1 to TRBJ2-3; 9 bases line up with TRBD2. Germline-derived CDR1 and CDR2 are MNHNS and SASEGT. This CDR3 has 17 residues. Trimming took 4 bases from V and 2 from J; bases not matched to a gene: 10. The CDR3 nucleotides are TGTGCCAGCAGTGGACAGGTTCTAGCGGGAAACACAGATACGCAGTATTTT. Residues: CASSGQVLAGNTDTQYF.

This chain links TRBV27 with TRBJ2-7, with D possibly being TRBD1 or TRBD2 (5 bases each). The CDR3 runs 15 residues. CDR1 is MNHEY, CDR2 SMNVEV, per germline (reference sequence). Trimming removed 6 bases at V and 0 bases at J, with 15 bases between. Here the CDR3 DNA reads TGTGCCAGCAGAATCCGGGACGGACACTCCTACGAGCAGTACTTC. Encoded protein: CASRIRDGHSYEQYF.

The V and J genes are TRBV6-1 and TRBJ2-2, with 15 bases matching TRBD2. Germline V gene data show CDR1 as MNHNS and CDR2 as SASEGT. V trimming: 3 bases; J trimming: 4 bases; junction bases outside the gene matches: 6. The CDR3 is 18 residues long. CDR3 bases: TGTGCCAGCAGTGAGACGGGACTAGCGGGAGGAGGCACCGGGGAGCTGTTTTTT. Its protein product is CASSETGLAGGGTGELFF.

V is TRBV5-1 and J is TRBJ2-1; 8 nucleotides match TRBD1. Germline loops: CDR1 SGHRS, CDR2 YFSETQ. V dropped 6 bases and J dropped 5; count of bases not matched to a gene: 4. The CDR3 length is 13 residues. The CDR3 loop is CASTTGGHNEQFF. DNA for the CDR3: TGCGCCAGCACAACAGGGGGGCACAATGAGCAGTTCTTC.

V gene TRBV29-1 combines with J gene TRBJ2-5; 7 nucleotides line up with TRBD2. The tail of the sequence fits TRBJ2-7 better, so the J call may be wrong. The CDR3 loop spans 14 amino acids. Germline CDR1 reads SQVTM; CDR2 reads ANQGSEA. The CDR3 spells CSVDTAGNGREQYF. The CDR3 DNA is TGCAGCGTTGACACAGCGGGAAATGGGCGCGAGCAGTACTTC.